The 18 T cell receptor beta chains presented below share a single source sample, sequenced in a study of blood T cell repertoires in COVID-19. Sequencing was performed with immunoSEQ multiplex PCR; in TCRdb, only in-frame clones are kept and a portion is missing. The table records just over 250,000 clones, about 87% of them present only once. Sequencing input: peripheral blood. Receptors were obtained from a man aged 55 to 69 who had recovered from COVID-19.

The rearrangement joins TRBV6-5 to TRBJ2-1; D may be TRBD1 (7 bases). Germline loops: CDR1 MNHEY, CDR2 SVGAGI. CDR3 length: 15 amino acids. V lost 3 bases, J lost 9 bases, and 18 bases lay in between. CDR3 loop: CASSYTQGGLGEQFF. For the CDR3, the DNA is TGTGCCAGCAGTTATACCCAGGGGGGACTCGGTGAGCAGTTCTTC.

The V and J genes are TRBV12-3 or TRBV12-4 and TRBJ2-3, with D possibly TRBD2 on 5 matching bases. The CDR3 is 13 residues long. V was cut by 11 bases and J by 2 bases, with 14 bases left in between. CDR3 sequence (DNA): TGTGCCGGAGCATCGGGATACACAGATACGCAGTATTTT. Encoded protein: CAGASGYTDTQYF.

This sequence joins TRBV15 and TRBJ1-4, with TRBD1 matching over 12 bases. The trim removed 5 bases at V and 8 bases at J, leaving 12 bases unmatched. Looked up from germline, CDR1 is LNHNV and CDR2 is YYDKDF (reference sequence). CDR3 length: 17 amino acids. The CDR3 sequence: CATSLTGTGGFGEKLFF. The CDR3 bases are TGTGCCACCAGCCTAACCGGGACAGGGGGCTTTGGGGAAAAACTGTTTTTT.

This clone was observed a few times. This chain uses TRBV5-4 with TRBJ2-2; TRBD1 agrees at 8 bases. Germline loops: CDR1 SGHNT, CDR2 YYREEE (reference sequence). J was trimmed by 5 bases and V by 5 bases; bases with no gene match: 11. There are 16 residues in the CDR3. In DNA form, the CDR3 reads TGTGCCAGCAGTCCCGACAGGGGCGAAGGGACCGGGGAGCTGTTTTTT. This translates into CASSPDRGEGTGELFF.

This clone was counted a single time. V usage is TRBV3-1 (or the pseudogene TRBV3-2) and J usage is TRBJ2-5; D is perhaps TRBD2 (6 bases). V was trimmed by 8 bases and J by 4 bases, leaving 14 bases between them. The CDR3 loop spans 13 amino acids. In germline, CDR1 is LGHDT, CDR2 YNNKEL (reference sequence). The CDR3 is CASQRVGGETQYF. CDR3 nucleotide sequence: TGTGCCAGCCAACGGGTGGGGGGAGAGACCCAGTACTTC.

V is TRBV5-1 and J is TRBJ1-4, with TRBD1 as a possible D gene (5 bases). V gave up 1 base and J gave up 8 bases, with 15 bases separating them. The CDR3 totals 15 residues. Germline V gene sequence: CDR1 SGHRS, CDR2 YFSETQ. The CDR3 DNA reads TGCGCCAGCAGCTTGAGGGGTATATTACAGGAAAAACTGTTTTTT. Translation gives CASSLRGILQEKLFF.

The count of this clone is one. The V and J genes are TRBV5-5 and TRBJ1-5; D is unresolved. Germline V gene lookup returns CDR1 SGHKS and CDR2 YYEKEE (reference sequence). With 1 base removed from V and 4 bases from J, the gap between germline ends came to 6 bases. There are 13 residues in the CDR3. In DNA form, the CDR3 reads TGTGCCAGCAGCTTGACAGCTAATCAGCCCCAGCATTTT. Its protein product is CASSLTANQPQHF.

The chain recombines TRBV11-2 with TRBJ1-2; D gene ambiguous. The V and J ends lost 2 bases and 8 bases respectively, with 12 bases between them. Germline CDR1 SGHAT, CDR2 FQNNGV. The CDR3 loop spans 13 amino acids. CDR3 sequence (DNA): TGTGCCAGCAGCTTAAGAGGGCTAGGGGGCTACACCTTC. Its translation: CASSLRGLGGYTF.

The chain has TRBV7-8 and TRBJ2-5; 7 bases are shared with TRBD2. The CDR3 has 14 amino acids. Germline CDR1 reads SGHVS; CDR2 reads FQNEAQ. Trimming took 1 base from V and 5 from J; bases not matched to a gene: 4. The CDR3 DNA follows: TGTGCCAGCAGCTTAGGTGGGACTATCGAGACCCAGTACTTC. As protein: CASSLGGTIETQYF.

This clone is a singleton in its sample. The V gene is TRBV12-3 or TRBV12-4, the J gene TRBJ2-3; D is perhaps TRBD1 (6 bases). Trimming took off 5 bases at V and 6 bases at J, with 12 bases between the two ends. This CDR3 spans 13 amino acids. CDR3 region: CASSGTWADTQYF. In DNA, the CDR3 is TGTGCCAGCAGTGGGACATGGGCGGATACGCAGTATTTT.

This sequence joins TRBV19 and TRBJ1-2; 11 bases are a match to TRBD1. The trim removed 7 bases at V and 4 bases at J, leaving 11 bases unmatched. CDR1 is LNHDA and CDR2 is SQIVND in the germline V gene (reference sequence). The CDR3 consists of 16 residues. This CDR3 reads CASTSPRTGGTYGYTF. CDR3 DNA: TGTGCCAGTACCTCTCCCCGGACAGGGGGCACCTATGGCTACACCTTC.

The chain is built from TRBV4-1 and TRBJ2-3; D unclear. The germline V gene has CDR1 MGHRA and CDR2 YSYEKL. The V gene lost 1 base and the J gene lost 5 bases, with 4 bases spanning the gap. This CDR3 region has 12 residues. The CDR3 region is CASSQVVDTQYF. The CDR3 DNA reads TGCGCCAGCAGCCAAGTAGTAGATACGCAGTATTTT.

The gene calls are TRBV3-1 (or the pseudogene TRBV3-2) and TRBJ2-1; 8 nucleotides align to TRBD2. CDR1 and CDR2 (germline): LGHDT, YNNKEL (reference sequence). Trimming cost V 4 bases and J 1 base; bases outside gene matches: 9. CDR3 length: 17 amino acids. This CDR3 is CASSRSGTRGSYNEQFF. The CDR3 nucleotides read TGTGCCAGCAGCCGATCCGGGACTAGGGGGTCCTACAATGAGCAGTTCTTC.

The chain has TRBV6-5 and TRBJ2-7, with 7 nucleotides matching TRBD1. J was trimmed by 2 bases and V by 5 bases; bases with no gene match: 3. Looked up from germline, CDR1 is MNHEY and CDR2 is SVGAGI. This CDR3 spans 13 amino acids. The CDR3 sequence is CASSQDRTYEQYF. The CDR3, as DNA: TGTGCCAGCAGTCAGGACAGGACCTACGAGCAGTACTTC.

This chain connects TRBV4-1 to TRBJ2-3; 7 bases are a match to TRBD2. V lost 1 base, J lost 2 bases, and 9 bases stayed unmatched. The CDR3 is 17 residues long. CDR1 and CDR2 from the germline V gene are MGHRA and YSYEKL. The DNA of the CDR3 is TGCGCCAGCAGCCAAGGCCCCCTTGCGGGGGTCACAGATACGCAGTATTTT. Amino acids: CASSQGPLAGVTDTQYF.

This clone was picked up a small number of times. The rearrangement links TRBV7-6 to TRBJ2-1; TRBD2 might be the D (6 bases). Per the germline V gene, CDR1 is SGHVS and CDR2 is FNYEAQ. V gave up 2 bases and J gave up 6 bases, with 17 bases separating them. This CDR3 comprises 16 residues. Here the CDR3 DNA reads TGTGCCAGCAGCTTACTTACGGGAGTTTTCGGCAATGAGCAGTTCTTC. Protein: CASSLLTGVFGNEQFF.

The chain uses TRBV19 and TRBJ2-7, with D perhaps TRBD2 (7 bases). V was pared by 6 bases and J by 5 bases, with 17 bases between. Looked up from germline, CDR1 is LNHDA and CDR2 is SQIVND (reference sequence). There are 14 residues in the CDR3. CDR3 protein: CASSPAGAGDEQYF. CDR3 coding DNA: TGTGCCAGTAGCCCCGCGGGGGCAGGGGACGAGCAGTACTTC.

The chain uses TRBV5-1 and TRBJ2-3; 9 positions agree with TRBD1. CDR3 length equals 15 residues. Trimming at V came to 4 bases and at J to 3 bases, leaving 6 bases not matched to a gene. CDR1 and CDR2 (germline): SGHRS, YFSETQ. The DNA for the CDR3 is TGCGCCAGCAGCGCCGGGACAGGGAGAACAGATACGCAGTATTTT. Translation: CASSAGTGRTDTQYF. Looking up the rest from reference TRBV5-1 and TRBJ2-3 gives the full variable domain: KAGVTQTPRYLIKTRGQQVTLSCSPISGHRSVSWYQQTPGQGLQFLFEYFSETQRNKGNFPGRFSGRQFSNSRSEMNVSTLELGDSALYLCASSAGTGRTDTQYFGPGTRLTVL.